This T cell receptor (beta chain) was profiled in a study of shared clonotypes between healthy human individuals. Findings and caveats of the study: Genetic and exposure-history diversity was limited by the few donors.

CD8 cells classed as naive were CD45RO-negative and positively selected for CCR7, excluding terminally differentiated effector memory CD45RA+ cells. To note about this clone: As yet, its antigen is unknown.

Several immunoSEQ 96-well plates shared each subset's DNA, each plate a replicate. Clones were read by immunoSEQ multiplex PCR, and TCRdb kept only the in-frame ones, dropping some. The sample carries 600,000 or so clones, approximately 95% recorded once. CDR3 length: 18 residues. Trimming cost V 3 bases and J 3 bases; bases outside gene matches: 11. The germline CDR1 and CDR2 sequences are KGHSH and LQKENI. J is TRBJ2-2 and V is TRBV18; 9 bases agree with TRBD2. Sequencing input: naive CD8+ T cells sorted from blood. This TCR was recovered from a woman aged 25 to 39 in good health. The CDR3 region is CASSPLPQAGGYTGELFF. In DNA, the CDR3 is TGTGCCAGCTCACCCCTCCCCCAAGCGGGAGGCTACACCGGGGAGCTGTTTTTT.